One and the same sample provided the 13 T cell receptor beta chains below, sequenced in a study of pediatric ulcerative colitis. Some clones are missing from TCRdb's copy, which holds only in-frame ones; the method was immunoSEQ multiplex PCR. The table lists 25,000 to 35,000 clones, roughly four fifths of them singletons, with about 4.5% in the top ten. The sample taken for sequencing was blood. These receptors were taken from a boy aged 10-17 years with severe ulcerative colitis.

The CDR3: CASSPPGRTDTQYF. The DNA for the CDR3 is TGTGCCAGCTCACCCCCCGGGCGCACAGATACGCAGTATTTT. The chain carries TRBV7-9 and TRBJ2-3; D gene uncertain. Trimming stripped 8 bases from V and 1 base from J, with 13 bases between. Looked up from germline, CDR1 is SEHNR and CDR2 is FQNEAQ (reference sequence). This CDR3 is built from 14 residues.

V gene TRBV5-1 combines with J gene TRBJ1-1; D remains unclear. The V end lost 2 bases, the J end lost 3 bases, and 8 bases lay between the germline ends. Germline CDR1 is SGHRS and CDR2 is YFSETQ. This CDR3 is 13 amino acids long. CDR3 in DNA: TGCGCCAGCAGCTTAGCAGATGACACTGAAGCTTTCTTT. Translation: CASSLADDTEAFF.

The chain uses TRBV29-1 and TRBJ1-2; a weak D match, TRBD1 (5 bases). The CDR3 is made up of 16 amino acids. Germline V gene sequence: CDR1 SQVTM, CDR2 ANQGSEA. Trimming stripped 0 bases from V and 3 bases from J, with 17 bases between. Here the CDR3 DNA reads TGCAGCGTTGAAGAGGGCGGGGGGTGGTACGACTATGGCTACACCTTC. As protein: CSVEEGGGWYDYGYTF. The variable domain in full, completed from reference TRBV29-1 and TRBJ1-2, reads SAVISQKPSRDICQRGTSLTIQCQVDSQVTMMFWYRQQPGQSLTLIATANQGSEATYESGFVIDKFPISRPNLTFSTLTVSNMSPEDSSIYLCSVEEGGGWYDYGYTFGSGTRLTVV.

The sample holds a few counts of this clone. The V call is TRBV5-1, the J call TRBJ1-6; D is perhaps TRBD1 (6 bases). Germline-derived CDR1 and CDR2 are SGHRS and YFSETQ. V was trimmed by 6 bases and J by 7 bases, leaving 11 bases between them. The CDR3 is made up of 13 amino acids. CDR3 DNA sequence: TGCGCCAGCAAGGGGGAGCCAAATTCACCCCTCCACTTT. It is translated as CASKGEPNSPLHF.

Only one count was recorded for this clone. J is TRBJ2-6 and V is TRBV7-3; D is possibly TRBD1 (5 bases). This CDR3 has 14 amino acids. Trimming took 5 bases from V and 0 from J, leaving 5 bases between them. Germline V gene sequence: CDR1 SGHTA, CDR2 FQGTGA. For the CDR3, the DNA is TGTGCCAGCAGCACAGGCTCTGGGGCCAACGTCCTGACTTTC. Protein product: CASSTGSGANVLTF.

Remarks on this clone: Other DNA sequences in the sample encode the same CDR3. The chain recombines TRBV7-9 with TRBJ1-1, with 9 bases matching TRBD1. The CDR3 is 15 amino acids. The germline CDR1 and CDR2 sequences are SEHNR and FQNEAQ (reference sequence). Germline trimming cut 5 bases from V and 3 bases from J; bases unmatched to any gene: 7. In nucleotides, the CDR3 is TGTGCCAGCAGCCCAAACAGGGGGCGAGACACTGAAGCTTTCTTT. Amino acid sequence: CASSPNRGRDTEAFF.

The J gene is TRBJ1-2, the V gene TRBV7-9, with D hard to call. V lost 4 bases and J 7 bases, leaving 13 bases between the germline ends. This CDR3 region has 13 residues. CDR1 is SEHNR and CDR2 is FQNEAQ in the germline V gene (reference sequence). The chain's CDR3 is CASSSPRDGGYTF. The CDR3 coding sequence is TGTGCCAGCAGCTCCCCCCGTGACGGTGGCTACACCTTC.

V gene TRBV23-1 combines with J gene TRBJ1-4; 9 bases map to TRBD1. TRBV23-1 is an ORF, and what it does is uncertain. This CDR3 is built from 14 residues. The V segment lost 3 bases and the J segment 8 bases; nucleotides outside the gene matches: 4. This CDR3 reads CASSQETGGEKLFF. CDR3 nucleotide sequence: TGCGCCAGCAGTCAGGAGACAGGGGGAGAAAAACTGTTTTTT.

The chain recombines TRBV4-1 with TRBJ2-7, with D possibly being TRBD1 (6 bases). The CDR3 is made up of 13 amino acids. V lost 6 bases and J lost 2, with 11 bases in between. In germline, CDR1 is MGHRA, CDR2 YSYEKL. For the CDR3, the DNA is TGCGCCAGCAGATCGACAGGCGCCTACGAGCAGTACTTC. This translates into CASRSTGAYEQYF.

CDR3 amino acids: CASSRSRATGELFF. The CDR3 coding sequence is TGTGCCAGCTCACGAAGCAGAGCCACCGGGGAGCTGTTTTTT. V is TRBV18 and J is TRBJ2-2; D unclear. V was pared by 4 bases and J by 4 bases, with 10 bases between. The CDR3 totals 14 residues. CDR1 and CDR2 from the germline V gene are KGHSH and LQKENI.

V usage is TRBV10-2 and J usage is TRBJ1-5; perhaps TRBD1 as D (5 bases). Germline V gives CDR1 WSHSY, CDR2 SAAADI. This CDR3 region has 14 residues. Deletions cut 2 bases from V and 4 bases from J, with 9 bases between. CDR3 in DNA: TGCGCCAGCAGTGAGAGGGGCAGTAATCAGCCCCAGCATTTT. Its translation: CASSERGSNQPQHF.

The chain has TRBV10-3 and TRBJ2-1; tentative D call: TRBD2 (7 bases). The CDR3 totals 13 residues. The V gene's germline CDR1 is ENHRY and CDR2 SYGVKD. The V end was cut by 8 bases, the J end by 7 bases, with 15 bases between. In DNA form, the CDR3 reads TGTGCCATCGGGGGGGGCCATTCAAATGAGCAGTTCTTC. As protein: CAIGGGHSNEQFF.

The rearrangement joins TRBV11-1 to TRBJ2-2; TRBD1 agrees at 9 bases. CDR1 SGHAT and CDR2 FQDESV come from the germline V gene (reference sequence). CDR3 length: 15 residues. The J segment lost 4 bases and the V segment lost 2 bases, leaving 2 bases of the junction unmatched. In DNA, the CDR3 is TGTGCCAGCAGCTTAATGGACAGGGGCACCGGGGAGCTGTTTTTT. Protein sequence: CASSLMDRGTGELFF.